The clone carrying this TCR beta chain was recorded only once. V trimming: 7 bases; J trimming: 7 bases; junction bases outside the gene matches: 11. Looked up from germline, CDR1 is LNHDA and CDR2 is SQIVND (reference sequence). This CDR3 is built from 16 residues. Original analysis: The authors estimated nucleated cell counts from reference gene primer amplification. Measured with immunoSEQ multiplex PCR; TCRdb has only the in-frame clones, and not every one. The V and J calls and clone size come from that table; D and trimming were worked out from the DNA. Altogether tens of thousands of clones are present, about 79% being singletons, with the ten largest covering roughly 25%. This sample stems from a study of blood T cell repertoires in COVID-19. Study overall: Sites across the United States, Italy and Spain contributed samples from acute and convalescent COVID-19. Sources were T cells, B-cell-depleted T cells, or PBMCs; the material itself was cDNA or gDNA.

The receptor's source is a man aged 55 to 70 with acute or convalescent COVID-19. This sequence joins TRBV19 and TRBJ1-5, with 12 bases matching TRBD1. The sequenced material came from peripheral blood. The CDR3 coding sequence is TGTGCCAGTATATCACCGGGGACAGGGGGCACCCAGCCCCAGCATTTT. As protein: CASISPGTGGTQPQHF. Using reference TRBV19 and TRBJ1-5 for the parts outside the CDR3, the full variable domain is DGGITQSPKYLFRKEGQNVTLSCEQNLNHDAMYWYRQDPGQGLRLIYYSQIVNDFQKGDIAEGYSVSREKKESFPLTVTSAQKNPTAFYLCASISPGTGGTQPQHFGDGTRLSIL.